This T cell receptor (beta chain) was observed in a study of shared clonotypes between healthy human individuals. At the level of the study: The study drew on a couple of women and three men aged 18 to 49 as donors.

V shed 7 bases and J shed 0 bases, with 13 bases lying between them. The germline CDR1 and CDR2 sequences are SNHLY and FYNNEI. CDR3 length equals 16 residues. TCRdb's copy holds only in-frame clones and misses some; the assay was immunoSEQ multiplex PCR. The table records 850,000 to 1,200,000 clones, 65% to 75% of them present only once. The chain combines TRBV2 with TRBJ2-6; D is possibly TRBD2 (5 bases). The clonotype originates from a man younger than 30 in good health. The sequenced sample was memory CD4+ T cells sorted from blood. Subset given: CD45RA-negative fraction. The CDR3 sequence: CASTKSAGSGANVLTF. The CDR3 DNA reads TGTGCCAGCACCAAATCGGCGGGCTCTGGGGCCAACGTCCTGACTTTC.